Below, 13 T cell receptor beta chains from the same sample are listed, as sequenced in a study of identical twins. TCRdb reprocessed the 5' RACE reads via MiXCR and lists one record per CDR3 protein. The sample consists of hundreds of thousands of distinct CDR3 sequences, 20% to 25% of them appearing once. These data also formed part of another study, on T cells expressing NK-cell markers.

The specimen sequenced was CD4+ T cells sorted from blood. These receptors all come from a young woman in good health.

This clonotype was counted only a few times. V and J are TRBV6-1 and TRBJ2-1, with 11 bases identical to TRBD2. This CDR3 contains 16 residues. CDR1 is MNHNS, CDR2 SASEGT, per germline. J lost 10 bases, V lost 6 bases, and 14 bases had no gene match. The CDR3 reads CASRLQTSGRLFEQFF. As DNA, the CDR3 is TGTGCCAGCAGGCTCCAAACTAGCGGGAGACTATTCGAGCAGTTCTTC.

Only a few counts were recorded for this clonotype. The chain joins TRBV5-1 to TRBJ1-2; 10 bases map to TRBD1. CDR1 is SGHRS and CDR2 is YFSETQ in the germline V gene. The CDR3 is made up of 14 amino acids. J was trimmed by 5 bases and V by 4 bases; bases with no gene match: 5. The CDR3 spells CASSDRQGAYGYTF. CDR3 DNA: TGCGCCAGCAGCGATCGACAGGGGGCGTATGGCTACACCTTC.

The chain couples TRBV21-1 to TRBJ2-1; no check of the table's D call, TRBD1, against the DNA was made. TRBV21-1 is a pseudogene segment. The CDR3 is 12 amino acids. CDR3 DNA sequence: TGTGCCGGCAAATGGGGGGTCGGTGAGCAGTTCTTC. Protein sequence: CAGKWGVGEQFF.

This sequence joins TRBV15 and TRBJ1-1; 8 bases line up with TRBD1. Germline lookup yields CDR1 LNHNV and CDR2 YYDKDF (reference sequence). CDR3 size: 12 residues. V shed 0 bases and J 11 bases; nucleotides not matched to a gene: 2. The CDR3 here is CATSREDRVAFF. CDR3 nucleotides: TGTGCCACCAGCAGAGAGGACAGGGTCGCTTTCTTT. The variable domain in full, completed from reference TRBV15 and TRBJ1-1, reads DAMVIQNPRYQVTQFGKPVTLSCSQTLNHNVMYWYQQKSSQAPKLLFHYYDKDFNNEADTPDNFQSRRPNTSFCFLDIRSPGLGDTAMYLCATSREDRVAFFGQGTRLTVV.

This sequence joins TRBV12-3 or TRBV12-4 and TRBJ2-7; D remains ambiguous. V was shortened by 2 bases and J by 3 bases, with 8 bases between the two germline ends. The CDR3 totals 13 residues. The CDR3 spells CASSLRQFYEQYF. The CDR3 DNA is TGTGCCAGCAGTTTACGGCAGTTCTACGAGCAGTACTTC.

The genes are TRBV7-9 and TRBJ2-3; tentatively, D is TRBD1 (5 bases). This CDR3 region has 12 residues. V was cut by 7 bases and J by 7 bases, with 12 bases left in between. CDR1 is SEHNR, CDR2 FQNEAQ, per germline (reference sequence). CDR3 in DNA: TGTGCCAGCACCCTGGGGCCGAATACGCAGTATTTT. This gives the protein CASTLGPNTQYF.

The chain uses TRBV12-3 or TRBV12-4 and TRBJ2-2; D may be TRBD1 (6 bases). V was trimmed by 7 bases and J by 6 bases, leaving 15 bases between them. The CDR3 has 14 residues. Here the CDR3 DNA reads TGTGCCAGCACCTCTGACAGGTTCCCCGGGGAGCTGTTTTTT. Translated: CASTSDRFPGELFF.

The chain employs TRBV7-9 and TRBJ2-7, with D possibly being TRBD1 or TRBD2 (5 bases each). Germline-derived CDR1 and CDR2 are SEHNR and FQNEAQ (reference sequence). The CDR3 runs 15 residues. V lost 3 bases, J lost 2 bases, and 14 bases lay in between. CDR3 sequence: CASSLTVRGAYEQYF. In DNA form, the CDR3 reads TGTGCCAGCAGCTTGACAGTAAGGGGAGCCTACGAGCAGTACTTC.

The chain recombines TRBV9 with TRBJ2-2; D remains unclear. The V gene's germline CDR1 is SGDLS and CDR2 YYNGEE. The CDR3 has 13 amino acids. Trimming removed 2 bases from V and 3 bases from J, with 5 bases in between. This chain's CDR3 is CASSVLDTGELFF. The DNA for the CDR3 is TGTGCCAGCAGCGTGTTAGACACCGGGGAGCTGTTTTTT.

This sequence joins TRBV6-2 or TRBV6-3 and TRBJ2-1; 8 bases match TRBD2. CDR1 is MNHEY and CDR2 is SVGEGT in the germline V gene. The V gene end was trimmed by 0 bases and the J gene end by 5 bases; junction bases not matched to a gene: 15. The CDR3 runs to 19 residues. For the CDR3, the DNA is TGTGCCAGCAGTTACTCGATGTCTGATAGCGGGATATTAAACAATGAGCAGTTCTTC. Its protein is CASSYSMSDSGILNNEQFF.

The chain is built from TRBV11-2 and TRBJ1-2; D perhaps matches TRBD1 (6 bases). CDR1 and CDR2 (germline): SGHAT, FQNNGV. The CDR3 consists of 15 residues. V lost 5 bases, J lost 7 bases, and 20 bases lay in between. CDR3 amino acids: CASSRRGGGPGGYTF. CDR3 nucleotide sequence: TGTGCCAGCAGCAGACGCGGGGGGGGGCCGGGTGGCTACACCTTC.

The rearrangement joins TRBV20-1 to TRBJ2-1; 10 positions match TRBD2. Germline CDR1 DFQATT, CDR2 SNEGSKA (reference sequence). The V segment lost 1 base and the J segment 4 bases; nucleotides outside the gene matches: 4. The CDR3 length is 15 residues. CDR3 in amino acids: CSARGLAGVYNEQFF. Here the CDR3 DNA reads TGCAGTGCTAGAGGGCTAGCGGGGGTATACAATGAGCAGTTCTTC.

This clonotype was detected a few times. The chain links TRBV5-1 to TRBJ1-5, with D perhaps matching TRBD1 (5 bases). This CDR3 is 14 amino acids long. CDR1 is SGHRS, CDR2 YFSETQ, per germline. Trimming stripped 4 bases from V and 1 base from J, with 9 bases between. CDR3 sequence (DNA): TGCGCCAGCAGCCCCGGGGACAGCAATCAGCCCCAGCATTTT. Amino acids: CASSPGDSNQPQHF.